The entry below describes one T cell receptor (beta chain). The V end lost 2 bases, the J end lost 4 bases, and 12 bases lay between the germline ends. Germline CDR1 and CDR2: MDHEN and SYDVKM. This CDR3 is built from 15 residues. This record belongs to a study of CD8 T cells in Susac syndrome. The RNA, roughly 0.45 to 1 ug, was put through reverse transcription using random hexamers. Amplification of TCR beta CDR3 spanned 54 Vbeta and 13 Jbeta via immunoSEQ multiplex PCR. Each CDR3 protein is one row after TCRdb ran MiXCR on the immunoSEQ multiplex PCR reads. Here the sample spans around 62,000 distinct CDR3 sequences, more than 90% being singletons.

The sequence derives from a human donor in good health. The chain has TRBV28 and TRBJ2-1; maybe TRBD2 (7 bases). Source material: CD8+ T cells from PBMCs. The CDR3 sequence: CASSLVGRGYNEQFF. CDR3 DNA sequence: TGTGCCAGCAGTTTAGTAGGGAGGGGGTACAATGAGCAGTTCTTC.